These 30 T cell receptor beta chains came from one sample sequenced in a study of CD8+ T cells in alopecia areata. Treatment specified: oral pan-JAK inhibitor, 5-10 mg twice daily. cDNA prepared by RNA extraction and subsequent reverse transcription served as the template for sequencing. Generated by immunoSEQ multiplex PCR, the TCRdb table keeps only in-frame clones and is missing some. The profile shows approximately 210,000 clones, 60% of them singletons. This specimen was CD4+ T cells sorted from blood, taken at week 24, from a patient treated with tofacitinib. The source is a human donor with alopecia areata.

This clone occurred once. The chain links TRBV25-1 to TRBJ1-4; 8 bases match TRBD1. J gave up 8 bases and V 3 bases, and 8 bases lay outside the gene matches. Looked up from germline, CDR1 is MGHDK and CDR2 is SYGVNS. There are 15 residues in the CDR3. The CDR3 nucleotides are TGTGCCAGCAGTGACATCAGGGGGCGAGGGGAAAAACTGTTTTTT. Amino acids: CASSDIRGRGEKLFF.

The chain has TRBV18 and TRBJ2-7; D might be TRBD2 (5 bases). The CDR3 has 12 amino acids. Germline CDR1 and CDR2: KGHSH and LQKENI. V lost 2 bases and J 3 bases, leaving 5 bases between the germline ends. CDR3 sequence reads: CASSPEGYEQYF. The CDR3 DNA sequence: TGTGCCAGCTCACCAGAGGGCTACGAGCAGTACTTC.

The table lists this clone with a count of one. The chain uses TRBV18 and TRBJ1-5; D uncertain. The CDR3 runs to 16 residues. Trimming removed 2 bases at V and 3 bases at J, with 14 bases between. Germline V lookup: CDR1 KGHSH, CDR2 LQKENI. The CDR3 nucleotides are TGTGCCAGCTCACCATTCTGGTCCGGGAACAATCAGCCCCAGCATTTT. Amino acids: CASSPFWSGNNQPQHF.

The chain combines TRBV7-8 with TRBJ1-2; 10 positions match TRBD1. Unmatched junction bases numbered 2, after V lost 5 bases and J lost 2 bases. The germline CDR1 and CDR2 sequences are SGHVS and FQNEAQ. This CDR3 is 14 amino acids long. The CDR3 nucleotides are TGTGCCAGCAGCCGGGGACAGGGGAACTATGGCTACACCTTC. This gives the protein CASSRGQGNYGYTF.

V gene TRBV29-1 combines with J gene TRBJ2-7; 7 bases align to TRBD2. V shed 1 base, J shed 3 bases, and the junction held 3 bases outside the gene matches. The CDR3 totals 13 residues. The germline V gene encodes CDR1 SQVTM and CDR2 ANQGSEA. CDR3 in amino acids: CSVEGEGFYEQYF. CDR3 nucleotide sequence: TGCAGCGTTGAAGGGGAGGGTTTCTACGAGCAGTACTTC.

V usage is TRBV5-1 and J usage is TRBJ2-3; D remains unclear. The CDR3 sequence is 17 residues long. V shed 0 bases and J shed 2 bases, with 16 bases lying between them. Germline-derived CDR1 and CDR2 are SGHRS and YFSETQ. The CDR3 nucleotides read TGCGCCAGCAGCTTGGTAGGGCTACAGTTACTCACAGATACGCAGTATTTT. It encodes CASSLVGLQLLTDTQYF.

The gene calls are TRBV7-2 and TRBJ2-3, with a tentative D call TRBD2 (5 bases). Germline V gives CDR1 SGHTA, CDR2 FQGNSA. Trimming removed 2 bases from V and 4 bases from J, with 13 bases in between. The CDR3 extends over 15 amino acids. CDR3: CASSLRVGSADTQYF. The CDR3 nucleotides are TGTGCCAGCAGCTTACGGGTTGGGAGTGCAGATACGCAGTATTTT.

The DNA for the CDR3 is TGCAGCGTTATCGGGGTTTACACCGGGGAGCTGTTTTTT. This gives the protein CSVIGVYTGELFF. The chain combines TRBV29-1 with TRBJ2-2, with D possibly matching TRBD2 (5 bases). V lost 5 bases and J 3 bases, leaving 10 bases between the germline ends. Germline loops: CDR1 SQVTM, CDR2 ANQGSEA. The CDR3 extends over 13 amino acids.

This clone was seen a handful of times. The genes are TRBV10-3 and TRBJ2-3; unclear D gene. Trimming took off 1 base at V and 9 bases at J, with 17 bases between the two ends. The CDR3 spans 15 residues. Per the germline V gene, CDR1 is ENHRY and CDR2 is SYGVKD. This chain's CDR3 is CAISELIADSRTQYF. The CDR3 nucleotides read TGTGCCATCAGTGAGTTGATCGCCGACTCTCGAACGCAGTATTTT.

The chain is built from TRBV9 and TRBJ2-1; D perhaps matches TRBD2 (6 bases). This CDR3 is 15 amino acids long. Germline values: CDR1 SGDLS, CDR2 YYNGEE. Trimming left V 3 bases short and J 6 bases short, with 16 bases between. The CDR3 is CASSALGGDTNEQFF. The CDR3 nucleotides are TGTGCCAGCAGCGCCCTAGGCGGGGATACCAATGAGCAGTTCTTC.

Note on this clone: Additional DNA sequences in this sample encode the identical CDR3. The rearrangement uses TRBV7-3 and TRBJ1-1; D is undetermined. The CDR3 length is 13 residues. V lost 5 bases and J lost 2, with 9 bases in between. Germline assignment: CDR1 SGHTA and CDR2 FQGTGA. The CDR3 DNA reads as TGTGCCAGCAGCCCCGGCCGAAACACTGAAGCTTTCTTT. Translation: CASSPGRNTEAFF.

J is TRBJ2-3 and V is TRBV19, with D tentatively TRBD1 or TRBD2 (6 bases each). V was shortened by 4 bases and J by 5 bases, with 19 bases between the two germline ends. Germline V gives CDR1 LNHDA, CDR2 SQIVND (reference sequence). This CDR3 has 16 residues. CDR3 DNA sequence: TGTGCCAGTAGTAGAGGAGGGGGAAGGGGAGAAGATACGCAGTATTTT. It is translated as CASSRGGGRGEDTQYF.

The chain joins TRBV11-1 to TRBJ1-1, with D unclear. This CDR3 comprises 13 residues. V was trimmed by 8 bases and J by 1 base, leaving 11 bases between them. Germline lookup yields CDR1 SGHAT and CDR2 FQDESV (reference sequence). The CDR3 reads CASGQKRNTEAFF. DNA of the CDR3: TGTGCCAGCGGTCAGAAGAGGAACACTGAAGCTTTCTTT.

The chain recombines TRBV30 with TRBJ1-1; the match to TRBD1 covers 7 bases. J gave up 11 bases and V 0 bases, and 6 bases lay outside the gene matches. This CDR3 contains 12 residues. Germline assignment: CDR1 GTSNPN and CDR2 SVGIG (reference sequence). Here the CDR3 DNA reads TGTGCCTGGAGTGTTCAGGGACAGAGGGCTTTCTTT. Its protein product is CAWSVQGQRAFF.

This chain links TRBV6-5 with TRBJ1-1; TRBD1 matches 8 bases. The CDR3 spans 16 residues. CDR1 and CDR2 (germline): MNHEY, SVGAGI. V was clipped by 4 bases and J by 5 bases; unmatched bases: 12. The chain's CDR3 is CASSFRTGLPDTEAFF. The CDR3 DNA sequence: TGTGCCAGCAGTTTCAGGACAGGGCTACCCGATACTGAAGCTTTCTTT.

The chain carries TRBV30 and TRBJ2-1, with a tentative D call TRBD2 (7 bases). CDR1 and CDR2 (germline): GTSNPN, SVGIG (reference sequence). V lost 2 bases to trimming and J lost 2 bases, with 10 bases between them. There are 14 residues in the CDR3. CDR3 protein: CAWSRGAPYNEQFF. The DNA for the CDR3 is TGTGCCTGGAGTCGGGGGGCCCCCTACAATGAGCAGTTCTTC.

CDR3: CSARRQNEQYF. The CDR3 DNA reads TGCAGTGCTAGAAGGCAGAACGAGCAGTACTTC. The rearrangement joins TRBV20-1 to TRBJ2-7; D uncertain. V dropped 2 bases and J dropped 5 bases, with 7 bases sitting between them. Per the germline V gene, CDR1 is DFQATT and CDR2 is SNEGSKA (reference sequence). The CDR3 totals 11 residues.

V gene TRBV19 combines with J gene TRBJ2-7; TRBD1 matches at 8 bases. V dropped 3 bases and J dropped 4; count of bases not matched to a gene: 8. The CDR3 is made up of 15 amino acids. CDR1 is LNHDA and CDR2 is SQIVND in the germline V gene (reference sequence). The CDR3 reads CASSMVNRGVYEQYF. The DNA of the CDR3 is TGTGCCAGTAGTATGGTTAACAGGGGGGTATACGAGCAGTACTTC.

This clone was observed a handful of times. The chain links TRBV7-8 to TRBJ2-2, with TRBD1 matching over 9 bases. Losses at the gene ends were 5 bases for V and 1 base for J; bases not matched to a gene: 5. There are 16 residues in the CDR3. The germline gives CDR1 SGHVS, CDR2 FQNEAQ. The CDR3 coding sequence is TGTGCCAGCAGCATCCTGACAGGGGGGAACACCGGGGAGCTGTTTTTT. Translated: CASSILTGGNTGELFF. Full variable domain (remainder filled in from reference TRBV7-8 and TRBJ2-2): GAGVSQSPRYKVAKRGQDVALRCDPISGHVSLFWYQQALGQGPEFLTYFQNEAQLDKSGLPSDRFFAERPEGSVSTLKIQRTQQEDSAVYLCASSILTGGNTGELFFGEGSRLTVL.

This clone was detected a few times. V usage is TRBV7-2 and J usage is TRBJ2-3; 8 bases match TRBD2. Germline values: CDR1 SGHTA, CDR2 FQGNSA. The CDR3 extends over 14 amino acids. V gave up 3 bases and J gave up 1 base; unmatched junction bases: 0. Here the CDR3 reads CASSFGGGTDTQYF. The CDR3 DNA sequence: TGTGCCAGCAGCTTCGGGGGGGGCACAGATACGCAGTATTTT.

The chain couples TRBV25-1 to TRBJ2-7; D perhaps matches TRBD1 (7 bases). The CDR3 has 14 amino acids. Germline V gene sequence: CDR1 MGHDK, CDR2 SYGVNS. Trimming removed 8 bases at V and 2 bases at J, with 16 bases between. In DNA form, the CDR3 reads TGTGCCAGCGCGGAGGGGACAGCAACCTACGAGCAGTACTTC. Residues: CASAEGTATYEQYF.

Only a few counts were recorded for this clone. The rearrangement links TRBV19 to TRBJ1-4; D remains ambiguous. V dropped 2 bases and J dropped 8 bases, with 12 bases sitting between them. The CDR3 length is 14 residues. CDR1 and CDR2 (germline): LNHDA, SQIVND (reference sequence). CDR3 DNA: TGTGCCAGTAGTATACAAGCTGGGAGGGAAAAACTGTTTTTT. Its protein product is CASSIQAGREKLFF. The full variable domain, with the rest looked up from reference TRBV19 and TRBJ1-4, is DGGITQSPKYLFRKEGQNVTLSCEQNLNHDAMYWYRQDPGQGLRLIYYSQIVNDFQKGDIAEGYSVSREKKESFPLTVTSAQKNPTAFYLCASSIQAGREKLFFGSGTQLSVL.

The CDR3 DNA reads TGTGCCAGCAACGGACCGTTGAACACTGAAGCTTTCTTT. This translates into CASNGPLNTEAFF. The chain combines TRBV25-1 with TRBJ1-1; D not resolved. Germline CDR1 and CDR2: MGHDK and SYGVNS. The V end was cut by 7 bases, the J end by 0 bases, with 9 bases between. This CDR3 is built from 13 residues. Supplemented by reference TRBV25-1 and TRBJ1-1, the full variable domain reads EADIYQTPRYLVIGTGKKITLECSQTMGHDKMYWYQQDPGMELHLIHYSYGVNSTEKGDLSSESTVSRIRTEHFPLTLESARPSHTSQYLCASNGPLNTEAFFGQGTRLTVV.

The rearrangement links TRBV11-2 to TRBJ1-2; 7 positions match TRBD1. J gave up 8 bases and V 5 bases, and 5 bases lay outside the gene matches. The germline V gene encodes CDR1 SGHAT and CDR2 FQNNGV. The CDR3 loop spans 12 amino acids. As DNA, the CDR3 is TGTGCCAGCAGCCCAGGGGGGTTGGGCTACACCTTC. Encoded protein: CASSPGGLGYTF.

The chain combines TRBV29-1 with TRBJ2-7; possibly TRBD2 for D (6 bases). Germline V gene sequence: CDR1 SQVTM, CDR2 ANQGSEA. This CDR3 is built from 12 residues. V lost 6 bases to trimming and J lost 3 bases, with 12 bases between them. The chain's CDR3 is CSVAPGGYEQYF. CDR3 DNA sequence: TGCAGCGTCGCACCCGGGGGCTACGAGCAGTACTTC.

A few counts support this clone. V usage is TRBV6-5 and J usage is TRBJ1-2; a possible D gene is TRBD1 (5 bases). From germline, CDR1 is MNHEY and CDR2 SVGAGI. This CDR3 region has 15 residues. Trimming took 0 bases from V and 4 from J, leaving 12 bases between them. CDR3 protein: CASSYSSGVRYGYTF. For the CDR3, the DNA is TGTGCCAGCAGTTACTCTTCGGGGGTCCGCTATGGCTACACCTTC.

CDR3 sequence (DNA): TGTGCCAGCAGCCGGACTACAAATGAGCAGTTCTTC. It encodes CASSRTTNEQFF. The rearrangement joins TRBV7-2 to TRBJ2-1, with D perhaps TRBD2 (6 bases). Trimming shortened V by 5 bases and J by 7 bases, and 9 bases separated the two germline ends. The V gene's germline CDR1 is SGHTA and CDR2 FQGNSA. The CDR3 contains 12 residues.

This clone was seen only a few times. V is TRBV10-3 and J is TRBJ1-1, with 7 nucleotides matching TRBD1. Trimming at V came to 2 bases and at J to 2 bases, leaving 8 bases not matched to a gene. Germline CDR1 and CDR2: ENHRY and SYGVKD. CDR3 length: 16 residues. CDR3 sequence reads: CAISEIATGKNTEAFF. CDR3 nucleotides: TGTGCCATCAGTGAGATTGCGACAGGGAAAAACACTGAAGCTTTCTTT.

This chain links TRBV6-1 with TRBJ1-1; weak D call: TRBD1 (5 bases). Between the trimmed V and J ends, which lost 7 bases and 5 bases, there was a span of 17 bases. Germline CDR1 and CDR2: MNHNS and SASEGT. CDR3 size: 14 residues. This CDR3 reads CASTVPGGRTEAFF. CDR3 nucleotide sequence: TGTGCCAGCACCGTACCCGGGGGGAGGACTGAAGCTTTCTTT.

This clone turned up a few times. The chain joins TRBV6-5 to TRBJ1-6, with D perhaps TRBD1 (6 bases). The CDR3 covers 15 residues. Trimming took 9 bases from V and 10 from J, leaving 22 bases between them. Per the germline V gene, CDR1 is MNHEY and CDR2 is SVGAGI. This CDR3 is CASNSVAGTTSPLHF. CDR3 nucleotide sequence: TGTGCCAGTAACTCGGTGGCAGGGACAACGTCACCCCTCCACTTT.